This TCR beta chain derives from a study of T cell changes during pregnancy in multiple sclerosis (dated by TCRdb to the late 2010s). For context, the study as a whole: The study examined how the T cell repertoire changed over the course of pregnancy in women with multiple sclerosis.

About this clone: Which antigen it targets is not known. No much larger clone is present one base from it, and per-base qualities are unavailable.

The germline V gene encodes CDR1 SGHRS and CDR2 YFSETQ. V is clipped by 4 bases and J by 0 bases, and the sequence between their germline boundaries is 13 bases long. The CDR3 measures 16 amino acids from cysteine to phenylalanine. Only the CDR3 part of the read is kept: 48 bases, read in frame from the first base. Library prep was done by the immunoSEQ multiplex PCR assay. The table was pulled from immuneACCESS by TCRdb, which kept in-frame rearrangements only. Such tables lose some clones; where checked, under half of the loss comes from unresolved V genes, and the rest has no known cause. Counted in this sample were over 85,000 clones; 91% of them appeared once. The ten largest clones capture around 2% of the sample.

The specimen comprised peripheral blood, sampled in the first trimester of pregnancy. The TCR sequence derives from a female donor in good health, enrolled as a control in a pregnancy study. The V and J segments used are TRBV5-1 and TRBJ1-4; a weak D assignment points to TRBD1 (6 bases agree). The CDR3 protein: CASSPYGQSTNEKLFF. DNA sequence: TGCGCCAGCAGCCCCTACGGACAGTCAACTAATGAAAAACTGTTTTTT.